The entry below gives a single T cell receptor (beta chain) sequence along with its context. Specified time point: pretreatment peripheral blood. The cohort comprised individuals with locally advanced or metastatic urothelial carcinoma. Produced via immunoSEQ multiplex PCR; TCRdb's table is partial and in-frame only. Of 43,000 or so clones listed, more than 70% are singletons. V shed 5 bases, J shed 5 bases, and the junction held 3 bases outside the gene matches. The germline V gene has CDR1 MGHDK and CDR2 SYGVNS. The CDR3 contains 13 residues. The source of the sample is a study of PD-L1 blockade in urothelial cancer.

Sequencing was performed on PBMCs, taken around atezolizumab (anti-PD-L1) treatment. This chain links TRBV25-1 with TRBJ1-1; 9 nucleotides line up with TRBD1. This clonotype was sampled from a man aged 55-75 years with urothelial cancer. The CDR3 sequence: CASSTGTGTEAFF. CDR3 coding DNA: TGTGCCAGCAGTACCGGGACAGGGACTGAAGCTTTCTTT.